Following are 28 T cell receptor beta chains from one sample sequenced in a study of blood T cell repertoires in COVID-19. Using immunoSEQ multiplex PCR, the repertoire was profiled, and TCRdb retains in-frame clones only, with some absent. Found here are fewer than 60,000 clones, about 86% of them singletons; the top ten hold approximately 6%. The specimen was peripheral blood. The receptors here all came from a woman aged 60-75 years with COVID-19, enrolled during active disease.

The count of this clone is one. Written as DNA, the CDR3 is TGTGCCAGCAGTTTTATAGACAGCCAGACCCAGTACTTC. This codes for CASSFIDSQTQYF. The chain has TRBV28 and TRBJ2-5; TRBD1 is a possible D gene (5 bases). Germline V lookup: CDR1 MDHEN, CDR2 SYDVKM. V gave up 3 bases and J gave up 6 bases, with 11 bases separating them. The CDR3 is 13 residues long. Full variable domain (missing parts from reference TRBV28 and TRBJ2-5): DVKVTQSSRYLVKRTGEKVFLECVQDMDHENMFWYRQDPGLGLRLIYFSYDVKMKEKGDIPEGYSVSREKKERFSLILESASTNQTSMYLCASSFIDSQTQYFGPGTRLLVL.

V and J are TRBV6-5 and TRBJ1-4; no clear D. CDR1 is MNHEY, CDR2 SVGAGI, per germline. CDR3 length: 12 residues. V lost 6 bases, J lost 7 bases, and 9 bases lay in between. CDR3 residues: CASRVSGEKLFF. The CDR3 DNA is TGTGCCAGCAGGGTCTCAGGTGAAAAACTGTTTTTT.

This rearrangement joins TRBV7-9 to TRBJ2-5, with D hard to call. Trimming removed 4 bases from V and 3 bases from J, with 3 bases in between. The CDR3 runs to 11 residues. CDR1 and CDR2 (germline): SEHNR, FQNEAQ (reference sequence). CDR3 protein: CASSSKETQYF. The CDR3, as DNA: TGTGCCAGCAGCTCAAAAGAGACCCAGTACTTC.

This clone was observed a single time. The chain recombines TRBV5-1 with TRBJ1-1; tentatively, D is TRBD1 (6 bases). Germline V gene lookup returns CDR1 SGHRS and CDR2 YFSETQ. Trimming pared 1 base from V and 5 bases from J, leaving 12 bases between. The CDR3 consists of 14 residues. The CDR3 region is CASSLPGVGTEAFF. The DNA of the CDR3 is TGCGCCAGCAGCTTGCCAGGGGTAGGGACTGAAGCTTTCTTT. The full variable domain, completed using reference TRBV5-1 and TRBJ1-1, is KAGVTQTPRYLIKTRGQQVTLSCSPISGHRSVSWYQQTPGQGLQFLFEYFSETQRNKGNFPGRFSGRQFSNSRSEMNVSTLELGDSALYLCASSLPGVGTEAFFGQGTRLTVV.

This clone was seen more than once but under ten times. The chain recombines TRBV5-1 with TRBJ2-5, with TRBD2 matching over 8 bases. The CDR3 length is 15 residues. Germline assignment: CDR1 SGHRS and CDR2 YFSETQ. After removal of 1 base from V and 4 bases from J, the junction contained 6 bases not matched to a gene. The CDR3 reads CASSLSGREGETQYF. CDR3 nucleotide sequence: TGCGCCAGCAGCTTGTCCGGGAGGGAGGGAGAGACCCAGTACTTC.

This clone occurred once. The chain recombines TRBV6-6 with TRBJ1-2, with D tentatively TRBD1 (6 bases). The germline V gene has CDR1 MNHNY and CDR2 SVGAGI (reference sequence). The V end lost 7 bases, the J end lost 4 bases, and 19 bases lay between the germline ends. The CDR3 extends over 15 amino acids. Here the CDR3 reads CASTPPGTKVYGYTF. Written as DNA, the CDR3 is TGTGCCAGCACCCCTCCAGGGACAAAGGTCTATGGCTACACCTTC.

This chain connects TRBV6-6 to TRBJ2-7; D uncertain. The CDR3 sequence is 13 residues long. V shed 10 bases and J shed 3 bases, with 16 bases lying between them. Germline V gene data show CDR1 as MNHNY and CDR2 as SVGAGI (reference sequence). The DNA of the CDR3 is TGTGCCACCCGCGCCCAACAGTACTACGAGCAGTACTTC. This translates into CATRAQQYYEQYF.

The gene calls are TRBV6-1 and TRBJ2-2, with D perhaps TRBD2 (5 bases). V lost 0 bases to trimming and J lost 3 bases, with 8 bases between them. The CDR3 runs 15 residues. Germline loops: CDR1 MNHNS, CDR2 SASEGT. The CDR3, as DNA: TGTGCCAGCAGTGAAGCCGGGGTGGACACCGGGGAGCTGTTTTTT. Its translation: CASSEAGVDTGELFF.

The chain uses TRBV5-1 and TRBJ2-7; no reliable D call. CDR1 and CDR2 from the germline V gene are SGHRS and YFSETQ. There are 16 residues in the CDR3. V was clipped by 3 bases and J by 3 bases, with 19 bases between them. The CDR3 DNA sequence: TGCGCCAGCAGCTCGTCCCTAGGTCAGATAGACTACGAGCAGTACTTC. This sequence encodes CASSSSLGQIDYEQYF.

The chain combines TRBV20-1 with TRBJ1-1; D call uncertain. V dropped 6 bases and J dropped 11 bases, with 13 bases sitting between them. This CDR3 comprises 10 residues. Germline V lookup: CDR1 DFQATT, CDR2 SNEGSKA (reference sequence). The CDR3 loop is CSALGELAFF. The CDR3 nucleotides are TGCAGTGCCCTAGGCGAGTTGGCTTTCTTT.

The V gene is TRBV28, the J gene TRBJ1-5; D call uncertain. V lost 7 bases to trimming and J lost 3 bases, with 13 bases between them. The CDR3 totals 14 residues. The V gene's germline CDR1 is MDHEN and CDR2 SYDVKM. The CDR3 region has the DNA TGTGCCAGCAACTTCGGGAGCAACAATCAGCCCCAGCATTTT. Encoded protein: CASNFGSNNQPQHF.

The genes are TRBV6-6 and TRBJ2-6, with 8 bases aligning to TRBD1. J gave up 3 bases and V 5 bases, and 3 bases lay outside the gene matches. CDR1 is MNHNY, CDR2 SVGAGI, per germline (reference sequence). The CDR3 covers 15 residues. The CDR3 reads CASSPGQGGANVLTF. The CDR3 region has the DNA TGTGCCAGCAGTCCCGGACAGGGTGGGGCCAACGTCCTGACTTTC.

The chain uses TRBV9 and TRBJ1-6; perhaps TRBD1 as D (6 bases). Between the trimmed V and J ends, which lost 0 bases and 7 bases, there was a span of 11 bases. This CDR3 region has 15 residues. Looked up from germline, CDR1 is SGDLS and CDR2 is YYNGEE. The DNA of the CDR3 is TGTGCCAGCAGCGTAGGTCCAGGGGACAATTCACCCCTCCACTTT. Amino acids: CASSVGPGDNSPLHF.

Only one count was recorded for this clone. The chain employs TRBV6-5 and TRBJ2-7; unclear D gene. This CDR3 contains 14 residues. Per germline, CDR1 MNHEY and CDR2 SVGAGI. Trimming cost V 2 bases and J 0 bases, with 8 bases left between them. The CDR3, as DNA: TGTGCCAGCAGTTACGGGCCGGACTCCTACGAGCAGTACTTC. Translated: CASSYGPDSYEQYF.

J is TRBJ1-6 and V is TRBV21-1; TRBD1 was called by the table and not checked on the DNA. TRBV21-1 is shown as a pseudogene. This CDR3 has 15 amino acids. In DNA, the CDR3 is TGTGCCAGCAGCGCCGAGGGACAGGGCGGTTCACCCCTCCACTTT. This translates into CASSAEGQGGSPLHF.

This chain connects TRBV24-1 to TRBJ2-5; D gene unclear. The V and J ends lost 4 bases and 2 bases respectively, with 16 bases between them. CDR1 and CDR2 from the germline V gene are KGHDR and SFDVKD. This CDR3 is built from 16 residues. CDR3 in DNA: TGTGCCACCAGTGACCCCTCCCCCGAAGCTCAAGAGACCCAGTACTTC. The encoded protein is CATSDPSPEAQETQYF.

Note on this clone: Sequence at one end of the junction differs from germline and may be a read error. V and J are TRBV6-4 and TRBJ2-1; TRBD2 is a possible D gene (5 bases). Germline lookup yields CDR1 MRHNA and CDR2 SNTAGT. The CDR3 runs to 13 residues. CDR3 loop: CASSAGENKEQFF. DNA of the CDR3: TGTGCCAGCAGCGCCGGGGAAAACAAGGAGCAGTTCTTC.

The chain employs TRBV5-1 and TRBJ2-5, with 8 bases identical to TRBD1. The CDR3 covers 15 residues. The V gene's germline CDR1 is SGHRS and CDR2 YFSETQ. The V and J ends lost 0 bases and 2 bases, in that order; junction bases with no gene match: 3. CDR3 amino acids: CASSLVGQAQETQYF. The CDR3 DNA is TGCGCCAGCAGCTTGGTGGGACAGGCACAAGAGACCCAGTACTTC.

The genes are TRBV3-1 (or the pseudogene TRBV3-2) and TRBJ2-7; TRBD1 is a possible D gene (6 bases). Germline V CDR1 and CDR2: LGHDT, YNNKEL (reference sequence). V was cut by 0 bases and J by 3 bases, with 12 bases left in between. The CDR3 spans 15 residues. The CDR3 protein is CASSQDTTGYYEQYF. In DNA form, the CDR3 reads TGTGCCAGCAGCCAAGATACAACAGGGTACTACGAGCAGTACTTC.

V usage is TRBV28 and J usage is TRBJ1-4, with D maybe TRBD1 (6 bases). Germline CDR1 and CDR2: MDHEN and SYDVKM. The CDR3 has 16 amino acids. The V end lost 3 bases, the J end lost 7 bases, and 18 bases lay between the germline ends. The CDR3 DNA reads TGTGCCAGCAGTTTCGGGACGGCCGGGGGGCCTGAAAAACTGTTTTTT. It encodes CASSFGTAGGPEKLFF. The full variable domain, with the rest looked up from reference TRBV28 and TRBJ1-4, is DVKVTQSSRYLVKRTGEKVFLECVQDMDHENMFWYRQDPGLGLRLIYFSYDVKMKEKGDIPEGYSVSREKKERFSLILESASTNQTSMYLCASSFGTAGGPEKLFFGSGTQLSVL.

V usage is TRBV15 and J usage is TRBJ2-1; 7 bases line up with TRBD1. Germline V gene lookup returns CDR1 LNHNV and CDR2 YYDKDF (reference sequence). CDR3 size: 16 residues. V dropped 7 bases and J dropped 4; count of bases not matched to a gene: 13. CDR3 DNA: TGTGCCACCACTTCGCCCCGGGACAGAGCTTACAATGAGCAGTTCTTC. Translating it yields CATTSPRDRAYNEQFF.

This clone has just one count. The J gene is TRBJ2-7, the V gene TRBV12-5, with 15 bases identical to TRBD2. The CDR3 runs 18 residues. Looked up from germline, CDR1 is LGHNT and CDR2 is FRNRAP. V gave up 1 base and J gave up 0 bases; unmatched junction bases: 4. The CDR3 reads CASGLGTSGRAPSYEQYF. DNA of the CDR3: TGTGCTAGTGGTTTGGGGACTAGCGGGAGGGCCCCCTCCTACGAGCAGTACTTC.

The V call is TRBV18, the J call TRBJ1-5; 7 bases agree with TRBD1. The CDR3 contains 14 residues. V was clipped by 2 bases and J by 6 bases; unmatched bases: 4. Germline lookup yields CDR1 KGHSH and CDR2 LQKENI. The CDR3 loop is CASSPGGGAQPQHF. DNA for the CDR3: TGTGCCAGCTCACCAGGAGGGGGCGCTCAGCCCCAGCATTTT.

This clone was recorded a few times. The chain links TRBV19 to TRBJ1-5; TRBD1 agrees at 8 bases. The CDR3 is 15 residues long. Germline V lookup: CDR1 LNHDA, CDR2 SQIVND (reference sequence). The trim removed 3 bases at V and 1 base at J, leaving 2 bases unmatched. The CDR3 region is CASSMRQGSNQPQHF. The CDR3 nucleotides are TGTGCCAGTAGTATGAGACAGGGGAGCAATCAGCCCCAGCATTTT.

This rearrangement joins TRBV7-6 to TRBJ2-1; 9 nucleotides line up with TRBD2. The length of the CDR3 is 19 residues. The V segment lost 3 bases and the J segment 0 bases; nucleotides outside the gene matches: 12. The germline gives CDR1 SGHVS, CDR2 FNYEAQ. The CDR3 sequence is CASSLSWASGNPSYNEQFF. In DNA form, the CDR3 reads TGTGCCAGCAGCTTGTCTTGGGCTAGCGGGAACCCCTCCTACAATGAGCAGTTCTTC. Looking up the rest from reference TRBV7-6 and TRBJ2-1 gives the full variable domain: GAGVSQSPRYKVTKRGQDVALRCDPISGHVSLYWYRQALGQGPEFLTYFNYEAQQDKSGLPNDRFSAERPEGSISTLTIQRTEQRDSAMYRCASSLSWASGNPSYNEQFFGPGTRLTVL.

The CDR3 reads CASSSPESTDTQYF. As DNA, the CDR3 is TGTGCCAGCAGTTCCCCCGAGAGCACAGATACGCAGTATTTT. The chain combines TRBV6-6 with TRBJ2-3; D is ambiguous. This CDR3 is 14 amino acids long. V lost 4 bases and J 0 bases, leaving 8 bases between the germline ends. CDR1 and CDR2 from the germline V gene are MNHNY and SVGAGI (reference sequence).

The CDR3 is CASSLSRPNSNQPQHF. In DNA, the CDR3 is TGTGCCAGCAGTTTATCGAGGCCGAATAGCAATCAGCCCCAGCATTTT. This chain joins TRBV27 and TRBJ1-5; D remains unclear. Germline V gene lookup returns CDR1 MNHEY and CDR2 SMNVEV (reference sequence). The ends were cut back, 0 bases at V and 0 bases at J, with 9 bases in the middle. The CDR3 contains 16 residues.

The rearrangement uses TRBV4-1 and TRBJ2-7; 7 nucleotides agree with TRBD2. The germline gives CDR1 MGHRA, CDR2 YSYEKL. After removal of 5 bases from V and 0 bases from J, the junction contained 7 bases not matched to a gene. This CDR3 is built from 15 residues. Written as DNA, the CDR3 is TGCGCCAGCAGCTCCCCGGGACTAAGCTCCTACGAGCAGTACTTC. As protein: CASSSPGLSSYEQYF.